This paragraph reports one T cell receptor beta chain. The sample belongs to a study of human T cells and chemical hapten exposure. Whole-study context: Weekly administration of diphenylcyclopropenone to the scalp of patients continued throughout the approximately 24-week study. Diagnoses of alopecia areata, totalis or universalis occurred in mostly female patients.

The study used a library that attached unique molecular identifiers to individual cDNA molecules. TCRdb re-called the RACE reads through MiXCR, storing one row per CDR3 protein. The sample holds tens of thousands of distinct CDR3 sequences, roughly an eighth seen once. Germline V gene sequence: CDR1 SGHVS, CDR2 FNYEAQ. The CDR3 consists of 12 residues. The germline V and J ends were trimmed by 3 bases and 8 bases, with 10 bases remaining between them. The time point was: pre-sensitization, week 0. Treatment in this sample: therapeutic diphenylcyclopropenone sensitization with weekly scalp DPC. V and J are TRBV7-6 and TRBJ1-1; D not resolved. The starting material was whole blood, obtained in connection with sensitization to the hapten diphenylcyclopropenone (DPC). The sequence came from a woman aged 25 to 39 with alopecia areata. Some clones in this sample may be carry-over from other donors' samples. The CDR3 coding sequence is TGTGCCAGCAGCTTCAGCGATACAGAAGCTTTCTTT. It yields the protein CASSFSDTEAFF.